Listed below are T cell receptor beta chains from one sample, sequenced in a study of blood T cell repertoires in COVID-19. Generated by immunoSEQ multiplex PCR, the TCRdb table keeps only in-frame clones and is missing some. The sample consists of 70,000 to 95,000 clones, 85% to 95% of them appearing once. Sequenced: peripheral blood. Every receptor here comes from a woman in her fifties or sixties with active COVID-19. CDR3s include the opening cysteine and the closing phenylalanine or tryptophan. A D gene is named only where the DNA matches it firmly. Clone size is given for some rows only: seen once, a few or many times, or a class if the clone is expanded.

TRBV2	TRBJ2-3	TRBD1	few	TGTGCCAGCATAAGAACCGGGACAGAATCAGATACGCAGTATTTT	CASIRTGTESDTQYF
TRBV5-1	TRBJ2-5	TRBD2	.	TGCGCCAGCAGCTTGGGCCCCATCGCGGGGGGGCAAGAGACCCAGTACTTC	CASSLGPIAGGQETQYF
TRBV9	TRBJ1-1	.	.	TGTGCCAGCAGCCCGCGACCGACTCCGGGCACTGAAGCTTTCTTT	CASSPRPTPGTEAFF
TRBV9	TRBJ2-1	TRBD2	.	TGTGCCAGCAGGGTGACGAGCGGGAGGGCCCCTGAGCAGTTCTTC	CASRVTSGRAPEQFF
TRBV2	TRBJ2-2	TRBD1	.	TGTGCCAGCGTTGAGCCGGGACAGGGGTTTACCGGGGAGCTGTTTTTT	CASVEPGQGFTGELFF
TRBV7-2	TRBJ1-1	TRBD1	.	TGTGCCAGCAGCTTATCTTCGACAGGGAGGACTGAAGCTTTCTTT	CASSLSSTGRTEAFF
TRBV25-1	TRBJ1-1	TRBD1	.	TGTGCCAGCAGTCCGACAGGGCAATTCTCTGAAGCTTTCTTT	CASSPTGQFSEAFF
TRBV28	TRBJ2-7	.	.	TGTGCCAGCAGTTTGCCGACAGACAACGAGCAGTACTTC	CASSLPTDNEQYF
TRBV7-8	TRBJ2-1	TRBD1	once	TGTGCCAGCAGCTCTCGGACAGGATTTAATGAGCAGTTCTTC	CASSSRTGFNEQFF
TRBV5-1	TRBJ2-2	.	.	TGCGCCAGCAGCTTGGGACAGGTTGACACCGGGGAGCTGTTTTTT	CASSLGQVDTGELFF
TRBV6-1	TRBJ1-2	.	.	TGTGCCAGCAGTGAAGGCCCGGGAAGTAACTATGGCTACACCTTC	CASSEGPGSNYGYTF
TRBV18	TRBJ1-4	.	.	TGTGCCAGCTCACTGACAGTTATTGCAACTAATGAAAAACTGTTTTTT	CASSLTVIATNEKLFF
TRBV28	TRBJ2-1	.	.	TGTGCCAGCAGTCCCATGGTCCCTCCGACAAATGAGCAGTTCTTC	CASSPMVPPTNEQFF
TRBV7-9	TRBJ2-1	.	.	TGTGCCAGCACCCAACTCGACAGCTCCTACAATGAGCAGTTCTTC	CASTQLDSSYNEQFF
TRBV6-5	TRBJ2-3	.	.	TGTGCCAGCAGCCGGAAAGCGGGCCAAACAGATACGCAGTATTTT	CASSRKAGQTDTQYF
TRBV3-1/TRBV3-2	TRBJ2-5	TRBD1	.	TGTGCCAGCAGCCAGACAGGGGGCGCGGAGACCCAGTACTTC	CASSQTGGAETQYF
TRBV6-6	TRBJ2-3	.	.	TGTGCCAGCAGTTACTCGACTAGTATAGGCACGCAGTATTTT	CASSYSTSIGTQYF
TRBV7-2	TRBJ2-6	.	.	TGTGCCAGCAGCCCAACAGGGTCTGGGGCCAACGTCCTGACTTTC	CASSPTGSGANVLTF
TRBV19	TRBJ2-5	TRBD1	few	TGTGCCAGTAGGGACAGGGGCCGTGGGGAGACCCAGTACTTC	CASRDRGRGETQYF
TRBV7-2	TRBJ2-7	TRBD2	.	TGTGCCAGCAGCCCGCTCAGAGCTAGCGGGGCGTTGGAGCAGTACTTC	CASSPLRASGALEQYF
TRBV7-6	TRBJ1-3	.	.	TGTGCCAGCAGCCAAGGGAGCTCTGGAAACACCATATATTTT	CASSQGSSGNTIYF
TRBV2	TRBJ1-2	.	.	TGTGCCAGCAGTCCCTTTCTCGGGGGAACTACTAACTATGGCTACACCTTC	CASSPFLGGTTNYGYTF
TRBV7-9	TRBJ1-4	TRBD1	.	TGTGCCAGCAGCCTCAGACAGGGTGACGAAAAACTGTTTTTT	CASSLRQGDEKLFF
TRBV3-1/TRBV3-2	TRBJ2-2	TRBD2	.	TGTGCCAGCAGCCAAGTAGGACTAGCGGTAAAAAACTCCGGGGAGCTGTTTTTT	CASSQVGLAVKNSGELFF
TRBV7-9	TRBJ2-3	TRBD1	.	TGTGCCAGCGGGGGAGATGGACAGGGGGCTTCAGATACGCAGTATTTT	CASGGDGQGASDTQYF
TRBV13	TRBJ1-2	.	.	TGTGCCAGCAGCCCCTTGGGGCGTCACTATGGCTACACCTTC	CASSPLGRHYGYTF
TRBV11-2	TRBJ2-4	TRBD2	.	TGTGCCAGCAGCCCAGTATGGCTAGCGGGGGGTAAAAACATTCAGTACTTC	CASSPVWLAGGKNIQYF
TRBV12-5	TRBJ2-1	.	.	TGTGCTAGTGGTCCCGACGGAGGTGAGCAGTTCTTC	CASGPDGGEQFF
TRBV5-4	TRBJ2-1	.	.	TGTGCCAGCAGCTCCCTAGGGGCGTACAATGAGCAGTTCTTC	CASSSLGAYNEQFF
TRBV29-1	TRBJ2-3	TRBD1	.	TGCACCCTGAGGGGGCAGGGAGATACGCAGTATTTT	CTLRGQGDTQYF
TRBV2	TRBJ1-2	TRBD1	.	TGTGCCAGCAGTGGGACAGGGGGAATCTATGGCTACACCTTC	CASSGTGGIYGYTF
TRBV9	TRBJ1-1	.	.	TGTGCCAGCAGTGCGGGGGGTACCCCCGAAGCTTTCTTT	CASSAGGTPEAFF
TRBV11-2	TRBJ2-6	TRBD2	.	TGTGCCAGCAGCTTAGATCAGGGACTAGGCTCTGGGGCCAACGTCCTGACTTTC	CASSLDQGLGSGANVLTF
TRBV10-3	TRBJ2-7	TRBD1	once	TGTGCCATCATGAACCGGGACAGGGGCTACGAGCAGTACTTC	CAIMNRDRGYEQYF
TRBV5-6	TRBJ1-3	.	.	TGTGCCAGCAGCCCATTCGACAGGAGAAACACCATATATTTT	CASSPFDRRNTIYF